The following is a TCR beta chain sequence with its context. Assay: immunoSEQ multiplex PCR; the TCRdb copy retains only in-frame clones and omits some. The repertoire includes about 69,000 clones, roughly 79% of them detected once, and around 47% sits in the top ten. The data are from a study of blood T cell repertoires in COVID-19. For the study at large: Researchers got acute and convalescent COVID-19 samples from the United States, Italy and Spain. T cells, B-cell-depleted T cells, or PBMCs provided the cDNA or gDNA that served as material.

The CDR3 runs to 15 residues. Germline CDR1 reads ENHRY; CDR2 reads SYGVKD. V lost 4 bases to trimming and J lost 1 base; unmatched junction nucleotides: 6. This receptor was identified in a human donor in a cohort sampled during active COVID-19. Sample: peripheral blood. V usage is TRBV10-3 and J usage is TRBJ2-5; the match to TRBD1 covers 7 bases. In DNA, the CDR3 is TGTGCCATCAGTGCGAGGGGGCCGGTCCAAGAGACCCAGTACTTC. Protein product: CAISARGPVQETQYF.